The next 20 T cell receptor beta chains were all read from a single sample in a study of radiotherapy plus CTLA-4 blockade in lung cancer. Repertoires were generated with immunoSEQ multiplex PCR, while TCRdb's copy carries only in-frame clones and drops some. The table includes about 45,000 clones, roughly 76% detected once. The sample was peripheral blood, taken from a patient treated with radiotherapy plus ipilimumab. The receptor source for this set is a human donor with non-small cell lung cancer who had stable disease on radiotherapy plus ipilimumab.

This chain joins TRBV28 and TRBJ1-5, with D maybe TRBD1 (6 bases). Germline CDR1 reads MDHEN; CDR2 reads SYDVKM. The V gene lost 6 bases and the J gene lost 9 bases, with 24 bases spanning the gap. The CDR3 totals 16 residues. CDR3 loop: CASRIHRARWFPPQHF. CDR3 DNA sequence: TGTGCCAGCAGGATTCACAGGGCAAGATGGTTCCCGCCCCAGCATTTT.

The V call is TRBV7-9, the J call TRBJ1-2; no reliable D call. CDR1 is SEHNR and CDR2 is FQNEAQ in the germline V gene (reference sequence). The CDR3 loop spans 13 amino acids. Deletions cut 1 base from V and 7 bases from J, with 10 bases between. The CDR3 nucleotides read TGTGCCAGCAGCTTAGGGGAGACGGTTGGCTACACCTTC. Amino acids: CASSLGETVGYTF.

This chain links TRBV5-4 with TRBJ1-6; possible D gene TRBD1, 6 bases. The CDR3 consists of 16 residues. V was pared by 6 bases and J by 7 bases, with 20 bases between. The V gene's germline CDR1 is SGHNT and CDR2 YYREEE (reference sequence). CDR3: CASTRGKGGTNSPLHF. CDR3 DNA: TGTGCCAGCACCAGAGGGAAGGGGGGCACAAATTCACCCCTCCACTTT.

The chain is built from TRBV5-5 and TRBJ2-7; D gene ambiguous. Germline CDR1 and CDR2: SGHKS and YYEKEE (reference sequence). V lost 4 bases to trimming and J lost 0 bases, with 17 bases between them. The CDR3 covers 16 residues. DNA for the CDR3: TGTGCCAGCAGCCAAGATGGTCTGTCAAGCTCCTACGAGCAGTACTTC. Protein product: CASSQDGLSSSYEQYF.

The rearrangement joins TRBV7-6 to TRBJ2-2; 9 bases are shared with TRBD1. J was trimmed by 7 bases and V by 5 bases; bases with no gene match: 8. The CDR3 loop spans 15 amino acids. Per the germline V gene, CDR1 is SGHVS and CDR2 is FNYEAQ. CDR3 nucleotide sequence: TGTGCCAGCAGCCAAACAGGGGGCATGGTCGGGGAGCTGTTTTTT. Amino acids: CASSQTGGMVGELFF.

The rearrangement links TRBV6-1 to TRBJ2-1; D may match TRBD1 or TRBD2 (6 bases each). Germline V gene sequence: CDR1 MNHNS, CDR2 SASEGT. The length of the CDR3 is 16 residues. Trimming left V 2 bases short and J 6 bases short, with 17 bases between. The CDR3 coding sequence is TGTGCCAGCAGTGAACTACGGGGGCTTGGTTCCAATGAGCAGTTCTTC. Translated: CASSELRGLGSNEQFF.

This clone was seen a single time. The chain uses TRBV7-6 and TRBJ1-2; no clear D. Germline CDR1 SGHVS, CDR2 FNYEAQ. V was shortened by 1 base and J by 5 bases, with 14 bases between the two germline ends. The CDR3 loop spans 15 amino acids. CDR3 DNA: TGTGCCAGCAGCTTAGAACCGATCCTTGAGTATGGCTACACCTTC. Translated, it gives CASSLEPILEYGYTF.

This clone was detected a few times. This chain connects TRBV25-1 to TRBJ1-6; D might be TRBD1 (6 bases). Between the trimmed V and J ends, which lost 1 base and 10 bases, there was a span of 20 bases. CDR3 size: 17 residues. From germline, CDR1 is MGHDK and CDR2 SYGVNS. In DNA, the CDR3 is TGTGCCAGCAGTGAATTTTTAACGGGGGCCCCCGGGTCACCCCTCCACTTT. Amino acids: CASSEFLTGAPGSPLHF.

V usage is TRBV10-3 and J usage is TRBJ1-1, with 8 nucleotides matching TRBD1. The CDR3 totals 14 residues. The V segment lost 8 bases and the J segment 3 bases; nucleotides outside the gene matches: 8. The germline CDR1 and CDR2 sequences are ENHRY and SYGVKD. The CDR3 reads CAIGYRGKDTEAFF. CDR3 sequence (DNA): TGTGCCATCGGATACAGGGGGAAGGACACTGAAGCTTTCTTT.

The chain recombines TRBV11-2 with TRBJ1-3, with D possibly matching TRBD1 (5 bases). The CDR3 consists of 15 residues. V shed 4 bases and J shed 3 bases, with 13 bases lying between them. The V gene's germline CDR1 is SGHAT and CDR2 FQNNGV. The CDR3 protein is CASSSPWGSGNTIYF. The CDR3 DNA reads as TGTGCCAGCAGCTCCCCGTGGGGGAGTGGAAACACCATATATTTT.

The chain's CDR3 is CASSTVAEFYGYTF. The CDR3 region has the DNA TGTGCCAGTAGTACCGTAGCTGAATTCTATGGCTACACCTTC. The genes are TRBV19 and TRBJ1-2; D is undetermined. The CDR3 sequence is 14 residues long. The V end was cut by 4 bases, the J end by 4 bases, with 13 bases between. The V gene's germline CDR1 is LNHDA and CDR2 SQIVND (reference sequence). The variable domain in full, with the rest retrieved from reference TRBV19 and TRBJ1-2, is DGGITQSPKYLFRKEGQNVTLSCEQNLNHDAMYWYRQDPGQGLRLIYYSQIVNDFQKGDIAEGYSVSREKKESFPLTVTSAQKNPTAFYLCASSTVAEFYGYTFGSGTRLTVV.

This chain joins TRBV6-6 and TRBJ1-2; no firm D call. Trimming pared 7 bases from V and 5 bases from J, leaving 17 bases between. The germline V gene has CDR1 MNHNY and CDR2 SVGAGI (reference sequence). This CDR3 region has 14 residues. The CDR3 protein is CASTSPPDSYGYTF. The CDR3 DNA is TGTGCCAGCACCTCACCACCAGATTCTTATGGCTACACCTTC.

V and J are TRBV6-4 and TRBJ1-2; the D gene is possibly TRBD1 (6 bases). CDR1 MRHNA and CDR2 SNTAGT come from the germline V gene. The length of the CDR3 is 15 residues. Trimming removed 6 bases from V and 5 bases from J, with 19 bases in between. DNA for the CDR3: TGTGCCAGCAGAAGACAGGAAGGGGGGGCATATGGCTACACCTTC. Amino acid sequence: CASRRQEGGAYGYTF.

In this sample, this clone turned up once. The V call is TRBV13, the J call TRBJ1-4, with unresolved D. The CDR3 covers 15 residues. Germline V gene sequence: CDR1 PRHDT, CDR2 FYEKMQ (reference sequence). Trimming removed 5 bases at V and 5 bases at J, with 15 bases between. In nucleotides, the CDR3 is TGTGCCAGCAGCCGCTGGACCCTAGAAAATGAAAAACTGTTTTTT. Translation: CASSRWTLENEKLFF.

The CDR3 DNA reads as TGTGCCACGATGGACAGCGGGTATGGCTACACCTTC. Amino acids: CATMDSGYGYTF. The V gene is TRBV6-5, the J gene TRBJ1-2; a weak D match, TRBD1 (6 bases). Trimming shortened V by 10 bases and J by 5 bases, and 14 bases separated the two germline ends. Per germline, CDR1 MNHEY and CDR2 SVGAGI. This CDR3 contains 12 residues.

V and J are TRBV6-5 and TRBJ1-2, with no clear D. The CDR3 loop spans 12 amino acids. Trimming cost V 4 bases and J 1 base, with 4 bases left between them. CDR1 MNHEY and CDR2 SVGAGI come from the germline V gene. The CDR3 loop reads CASSSNNYGYTF. DNA for the CDR3: TGTGCCAGCAGTTCGAATAACTATGGCTACACCTTC.

This sequence joins TRBV28 and TRBJ2-5; no definite D call. The germline V and J ends were trimmed by 11 bases and 1 base, with 14 bases remaining between them. The CDR3 spans 13 residues. Germline CDR1 and CDR2: MDHEN and SYDVKM. The CDR3 sequence: CASSSGPQETQYF. The DNA for the CDR3 is TGTGCCTCCTCCTCCGGGCCCCAAGAGACCCAGTACTTC.

The chain employs TRBV11-2 and TRBJ2-2; no clear D. CDR3 length equals 16 residues. The germline CDR1 and CDR2 sequences are SGHAT and FQNNGV. V shed 2 bases and J shed 0 bases, with 10 bases lying between them. The CDR3 here is CASSLRPLSNTGELFF. The CDR3 DNA reads as TGTGCCAGCAGCTTACGTCCACTTTCGAACACCGGGGAGCTGTTTTTT. The full variable domain, rest sourced from reference TRBV11-2 and TRBJ2-2, is EAGVAQSPRYKIIEKRQSVAFWCNPISGHATLYWYQQILGQGPKLLIQFQNNGVVDDSQLPKDRFSAERLKGVDSTLKIQPAKLEDSAVYLCASSLRPLSNTGELFFGEGSRLTVL.

This clone is a singleton in its sample. The V gene is TRBV5-5, the J gene TRBJ1-5; D might be TRBD1 (5 bases). V was cut by 4 bases and J by 9 bases, with 17 bases left in between. CDR1 is SGHKS and CDR2 is YYEKEE in the germline V gene (reference sequence). This CDR3 is 14 amino acids long. CDR3 in amino acids: CASSPQEGRSPQHF. As DNA, the CDR3 is TGTGCCAGCAGCCCCCAAGAGGGGAGGTCGCCCCAGCATTTT.

CDR3 residues: CASSLVTGGGYTF. The CDR3 coding sequence is TGTGCCAGCAGCTTAGTGACAGGAGGGGGCTACACCTTC. The J gene is TRBJ1-2, the V gene TRBV13, with D perhaps matching TRBD1 (6 bases). Trimming stripped 1 base from V and 8 bases from J, with 11 bases between. CDR1 and CDR2 (germline): PRHDT, FYEKMQ (reference sequence). The CDR3 length is 13 residues.